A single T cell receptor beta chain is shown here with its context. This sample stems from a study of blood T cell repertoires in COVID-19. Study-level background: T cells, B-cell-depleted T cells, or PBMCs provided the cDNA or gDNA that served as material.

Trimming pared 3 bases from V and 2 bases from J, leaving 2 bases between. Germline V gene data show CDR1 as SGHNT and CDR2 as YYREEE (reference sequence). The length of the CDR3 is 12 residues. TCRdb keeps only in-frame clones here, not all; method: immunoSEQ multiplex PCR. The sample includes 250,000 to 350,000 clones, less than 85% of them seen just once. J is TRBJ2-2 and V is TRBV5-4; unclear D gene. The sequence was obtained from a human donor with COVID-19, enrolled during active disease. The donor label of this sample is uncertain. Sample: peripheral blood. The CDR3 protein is CASSSNTGELFF. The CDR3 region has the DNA TGTGCCAGCAGCTCAAACACCGGGGAGCTGTTTTTT.